A selection of T cell receptor beta chains follows, all from one sample in a study of blood T cell repertoires in COVID-19. Assay used: immunoSEQ multiplex PCR; TCRdb lists only in-frame clones, some missing. The data show fewer than 350,000 clones, around 93% seen once. The sample was PBMCs or T cells enriched from blood (not recorded which). The receptor source for this set is a man aged 35 to 55 who had been exposed to COVID-19. Both conserved end residues are part of each CDR3. D genes are given only for firm matches. A clone size is listed for some rows: how often the clone was seen (once, few, many), or a class if it is expanded.

j_gene	v_gene	abundance	d_gene	CDR3aa	CDR3nt
TRBJ1-1	TRBV12-3/TRBV12-4	-	-	CASSFAGPTEAFF	TGTGCCAGCAGTTTTGCCGGTCCCACTGAAGCTTTCTTT
TRBJ2-7	TRBV5-4	-	TRBD1	CASSGDSYEQYF	TGTGCCAGCAGCGGGGACAGTTACGAGCAGTACTTC
TRBJ2-5	TRBV9	-	TRBD2	CASSPSGRGETQYF	TGTGCCAGCAGCCCCAGCGGGAGGGGGGAGACCCAGTACTTC
TRBJ1-1	TRBV2	-	-	CASSLELNTEAFF	TGTGCCAGCAGTCTTGAACTAAACACTGAAGCTTTCTTT
TRBJ2-7	TRBV28	-	TRBD2	CASSHRLAGLGEQYF	TGTGCCAGCAGTCATCGACTAGCGGGTCTCGGCGAGCAGTACTTC
TRBJ2-7	TRBV29-1	-	TRBD1	CSVVGTGKAREQYF	TGCAGCGTTGTGGGGACAGGGAAGGCACGCGAGCAGTACTTC
TRBJ2-7	TRBV7-9	-	-	CASSSPPGTRPYEQYF	TGTGCCAGCAGCTCCCCACCCGGGACTCGCCCCTACGAGCAGTACTTC
TRBJ2-7	TRBV13	-	-	CASSSVRDEQYF	TGTGCCAGCAGCTCCGTCCGGGACGAGCAGTACTTC
TRBJ1-4	TRBV7-6	once	TRBD1	CASSPGTGSEKLFF	TGTGCCAGCAGCCCCGGGACAGGGAGTGAAAAACTGTTTTTT
TRBJ1-4	TRBV6-5	-	-	CASRWTLPDEKLFF	TGTGCCAGCAGATGGACACTCCCTGATGAAAAACTGTTTTTT
TRBJ2-1	TRBV7-3	-	TRBD2	CASSPGLAGDYNEQFF	TGTGCCAGCAGCCCTGGACTAGCGGGAGACTACAATGAGCAGTTCTTC
TRBJ2-1	TRBV7-3	-	TRBD1	CASSYIGPGTDSYNEQFF	TGTGCCAGCAGCTATATAGGTCCCGGGACAGACAGCTACAATGAGCAGTTCTTC
TRBJ2-5	TRBV5-5	-	TRBD1	CASSTPRGLQETQYF	TGTGCCAGCAGCACTCCGAGGGGGCTCCAAGAGACCCAGTACTTC
TRBJ1-6	TRBV5-4	-	TRBD1	CASGQGKGSPLHF	TGTGCCAGCGGACAGGGGAAGGGATCACCCCTCCACTTT
TRBJ2-7	TRBV10-2	-	TRBD2	CASSAAREGYEQYF	TGCGCCAGCAGTGCGGCGCGGGAGGGCTACGAGCAGTACTTC
TRBJ1-2	TRBV10-2	-	TRBD1	CASSELKGQGTNYGYTF	TGCGCCAGCAGTGAACTTAAGGGACAGGGAACGAACTATGGCTACACCTTC
TRBJ2-2	TRBV21-1	-	-	CASTKDRYTGELFF	TGTGCCAGCACAAAAGACAGATACACCGGGGAGCTGTTTTTT
TRBJ2-2	TRBV14	-	-	CASSQLLYTGELFF	TGTGCCAGCAGCCAACTCCTTTACACCGGGGAGCTGTTTTTT